The present T cell receptor beta chain was sequenced within a study of shared clonotypes between healthy human individuals. Study details: Three men and a couple of women, aged 18 to 49, were donors. Study-level results: Collection of samples was limited to blood; tissue repertoires likely differ. The four-donor shared clonotypes exceeded non-shared clonotypes in generation probability, with non-shared ones scoring lower.

Researchers partitioned CD4+ cells into CD45RA+ naive and CD45RA-negative memory subsets. Trimming took 6 bases from V and 0 from J, leaving 16 bases between them. The CDR3 length is 16 residues. Germline V gene sequence: CDR1 SGHNT, CDR2 YYREEE (reference sequence). About this clone: No antigen is known for it.

Here immunoSEQ multiplex PCR was the method, and the copy in TCRdb shows in-frame clones only, minus some. The sample records about 1 million clones, more than 65% being singletons. The sample was memory CD4+ T cells sorted from blood. Subset here: CD45RA-negative fraction. The V gene is TRBV5-4, the J gene TRBJ2-1, with D tentatively TRBD1 or TRBD2 (5 bases each). The TCR was taken from a man aged 18 to 29 in good health. This CDR3 reads CASTVGAGSSYNEQFF. The CDR3 DNA reads TGTGCCAGCACCGTCGGGGCAGGGAGCTCCTACAATGAGCAGTTCTTC.